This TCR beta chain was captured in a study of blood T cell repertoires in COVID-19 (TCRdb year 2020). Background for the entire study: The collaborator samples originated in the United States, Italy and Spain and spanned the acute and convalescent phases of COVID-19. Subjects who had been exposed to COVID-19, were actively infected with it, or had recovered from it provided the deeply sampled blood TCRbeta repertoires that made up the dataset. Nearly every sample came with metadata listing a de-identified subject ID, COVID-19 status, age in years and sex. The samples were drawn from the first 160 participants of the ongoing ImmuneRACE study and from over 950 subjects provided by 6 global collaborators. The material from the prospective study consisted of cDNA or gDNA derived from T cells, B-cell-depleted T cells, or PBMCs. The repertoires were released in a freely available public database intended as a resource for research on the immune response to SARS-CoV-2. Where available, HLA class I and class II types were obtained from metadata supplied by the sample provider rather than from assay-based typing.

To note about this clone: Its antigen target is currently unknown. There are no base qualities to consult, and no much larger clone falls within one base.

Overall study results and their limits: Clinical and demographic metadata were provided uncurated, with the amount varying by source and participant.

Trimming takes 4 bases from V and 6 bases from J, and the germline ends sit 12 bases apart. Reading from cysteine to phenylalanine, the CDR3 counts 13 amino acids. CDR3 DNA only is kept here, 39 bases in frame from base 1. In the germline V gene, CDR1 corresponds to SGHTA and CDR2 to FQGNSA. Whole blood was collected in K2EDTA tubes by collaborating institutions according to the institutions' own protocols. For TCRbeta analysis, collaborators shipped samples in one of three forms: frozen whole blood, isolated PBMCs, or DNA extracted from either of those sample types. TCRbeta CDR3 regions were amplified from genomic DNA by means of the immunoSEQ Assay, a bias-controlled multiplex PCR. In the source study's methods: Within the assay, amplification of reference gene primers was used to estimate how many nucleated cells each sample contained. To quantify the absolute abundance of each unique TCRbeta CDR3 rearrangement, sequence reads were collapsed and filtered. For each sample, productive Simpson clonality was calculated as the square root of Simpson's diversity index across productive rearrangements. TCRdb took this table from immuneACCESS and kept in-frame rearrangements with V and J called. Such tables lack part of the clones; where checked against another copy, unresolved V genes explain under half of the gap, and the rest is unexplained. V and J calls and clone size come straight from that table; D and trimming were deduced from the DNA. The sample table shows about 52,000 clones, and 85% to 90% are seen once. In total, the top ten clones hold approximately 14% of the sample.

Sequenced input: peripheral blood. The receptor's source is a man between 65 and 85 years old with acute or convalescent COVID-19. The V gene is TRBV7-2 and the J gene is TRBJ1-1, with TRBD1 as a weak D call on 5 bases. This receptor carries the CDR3 CASSSTRGSEAFF. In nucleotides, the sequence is TGTGCCAGCAGCTCTACCCGGGGGTCTGAAGCTTTCTTT. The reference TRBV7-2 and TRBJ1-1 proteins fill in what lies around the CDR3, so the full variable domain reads GAGVSQSPSNKVTEKGKDVELRCDPISGHTALYWYRQSLGQGLEFLIYFQGNSAPDKSGLPSDRFSAERTGGSVSTLTIQRTQQEDSAVYLCASSSTRGSEAFFGQGTRLTVV.